A single sample is the source of the 25 T cell receptor beta chains below, sequenced in a study of cytomegalovirus exposure and HLA in healthy donors (dated by TCRdb to about 2017). Receptors were amplified or captured by the immunoSEQ multiplex PCR assay. The multiplex PCR relied on a mix of 60 forward primers for TCR Vbeta segments and 13 reverse primers for TCR Jbeta segments. TCRdb provides this immuneACCESS table in a form limited to in-frame rearrangements. Some clones are lacking; in checked studies, under half of them reflect an unresolved V gene, and why the rest are absent is not known. The sample profile shows about 150,000 clones; roughly 78% of them were found once. Approximately 13% of the sample goes to the ten largest clones. The specimen sequenced was PBMCs. These receptors came from a woman aged 50 to 60 in good health and CMV-seropositive.

V gene TRBV5-4 combines with J gene TRBJ2-5; 8 nucleotides line up with TRBD2. J was trimmed by 2 bases and V by 9 bases; bases with no gene match: 6. This CDR3 has 13 amino acids. CDR1 and CDR2 from the germline V gene are SGHNT and YYREEE (reference sequence). DNA for the CDR3: TGTGCCATCACGCGGGGGGCACAAGAGACCCAGTACTTC. Amino acids: CAITRGAQETQYF.

V usage is TRBV10-1 and J usage is TRBJ2-7; 7 bases line up with TRBD1. CDR3 length: 14 amino acids. Germline-derived CDR1 and CDR2 are WNHNN and SYGVQD (reference sequence). V lost 4 bases and J lost 2; bases outside the gene matches: 5. CDR3 in amino acids: CASSGNRGTYEQYF. CDR3 coding DNA: TGCGCCAGCAGTGGGAACAGGGGCACCTACGAGCAGTACTTC.

The V call is TRBV27, the J call TRBJ2-1; TRBD1 might be the D (6 bases). Trimming removed 7 bases at V and 0 bases at J, with 16 bases between. Germline V gene data show CDR1 as MNHEY and CDR2 as SMNVEV (reference sequence). The CDR3 contains 16 residues. The CDR3 DNA reads TGTGCCAGCATCCCGGACAGATTAAGCTCCTACAATGAGCAGTTCTTC. Amino acids: CASIPDRLSSYNEQFF.

The chain has TRBV7-9 and TRBJ2-1; 11 bases match TRBD1. The junction had 2 bases not matched to a gene; V was cut back by 11 bases and J by 5 bases. Germline CDR1 is SEHNR and CDR2 is FQNEAQ (reference sequence). The CDR3 runs to 12 residues. The CDR3 here is CAGDRGNNEQFF. The CDR3 DNA reads TGTGCCGGGGACAGGGGGAACAATGAGCAGTTCTTC.

This chain connects TRBV11-2 to TRBJ1-2, with 7 bases that match TRBD1. This CDR3 contains 14 residues. After removal of 3 bases from V and 1 base from J, the junction contained 2 bases not matched to a gene. In germline, CDR1 is SGHAT, CDR2 FQNNGV. This CDR3 reads CASSFGQVNYGYTF. The DNA of the CDR3 is TGTGCCAGCAGCTTTGGACAGGTTAACTATGGCTACACCTTC.

The chain employs TRBV5-4 and TRBJ2-7; possible D gene TRBD1, 6 bases. Germline CDR1 and CDR2: SGHNT and YYREEE (reference sequence). The CDR3 contains 14 residues. The V gene lost 3 bases and the J gene lost 3 bases, with 13 bases spanning the gap. CDR3 coding DNA: TGTGCCAGCAGCTCGCCCACAGGGAGCTACGAGCAGTACTTC. Amino acids: CASSSPTGSYEQYF.

The chain recombines TRBV2 with TRBJ1-1; tentatively, D is TRBD1 (5 bases). Trimming left V 2 bases short and J 6 bases short, with 13 bases between. The CDR3 extends over 14 amino acids. Germline CDR1 reads SNHLY; CDR2 reads FYNNEI. The CDR3 nucleotides read TGTGCCAGCAGTGAACTTCCAGGGATGGCTGAAGCTTTCTTT. Protein: CASSELPGMAEAFF.

V and J are TRBV15 and TRBJ2-1; TRBD2 matches 9 bases. CDR3 length: 17 amino acids. Per germline, CDR1 LNHNV and CDR2 YYDKDF (reference sequence). The trim removed 2 bases at V and 6 bases at J, leaving 11 bases unmatched. CDR3 in amino acids: CATSRTMTSGVGNEQFF. CDR3 nucleotide sequence: TGTGCCACCAGCAGAACCATGACTAGCGGCGTCGGCAATGAGCAGTTCTTC.

The V call is TRBV11-3, the J call TRBJ2-3; 7 nucleotides agree with TRBD1. There are 16 residues in the CDR3. The junction had 11 bases not matched to a gene; V was cut back by 5 bases and J by 3 bases. In germline, CDR1 is SGHNT, CDR2 YENEEA. The CDR3, as DNA: TGTGCCAGCAGCGTAGTGTTGACAGGGATGACAGATACGCAGTATTTT. Its translation is CASSVVLTGMTDTQYF.

This chain joins TRBV13 and TRBJ1-6, with 9 bases that match TRBD1. The CDR3 extends over 14 amino acids. Germline trimming cut 4 bases from V and 10 bases from J; bases unmatched to any gene: 5. Germline V gives CDR1 PRHDT, CDR2 FYEKMQ (reference sequence). CDR3 bases: TGTGCCAGCAGCTCCCGGGACAGGGAATCACCCCTCCACTTT. Residues: CASSSRDRESPLHF. Based on the CDR3 plus reference TRBV13 and TRBJ1-6, the full variable domain is AAGVIQSPRHLIKEKRETATLKCYPIPRHDTVYWYQQGPGQDPQFLISFYEKMQSDKGSIPDRFSAQQFSDYHSELNMSSLELGDSALYFCASSSRDRESPLHFGNGTRLTVT.

Worth noting for this clone: In the same sample, other DNA sequences code for this CDR3. The chain links TRBV9 to TRBJ1-1; no clear D gene. This CDR3 contains 13 residues. V was pared by 0 bases and J by 3 bases, with 6 bases between. Germline values: CDR1 SGDLS, CDR2 YYNGEE. This CDR3 reads CASSVAGDTEAFF. CDR3 in DNA: TGTGCCAGCAGCGTAGCCGGGGACACTGAAGCTTTCTTT.

This chain links TRBV5-1 with TRBJ2-7, with 15 bases identical to TRBD2. Trimming took 4 bases from V and 6 from J; bases not matched to a gene: 11. The CDR3 loop spans 17 amino acids. CDR1 and CDR2 (germline): SGHRS, YFSETQ. The CDR3 sequence is CASSPGLAGGLGSEQYF. The CDR3, as DNA: TGCGCCAGCAGCCCGGGACTAGCGGGGGGTTTAGGGTCCGAGCAGTACTTC.

The rearrangement uses TRBV30 and TRBJ2-3, with 8 bases identical to TRBD1. V lost 1 base to trimming and J lost 0 bases; unmatched junction nucleotides: 3. CDR3 size: 15 residues. CDR1 is GTSNPN and CDR2 is SVGIG in the germline V gene (reference sequence). CDR3 in amino acids: CAWSGDRGSTDTQYF. The DNA of the CDR3 is TGTGCCTGGAGTGGTGACAGGGGAAGCACAGATACGCAGTATTTT.

The chain joins TRBV19 to TRBJ2-1; 8 bases align to TRBD1. The CDR3 has 16 amino acids. CDR1 and CDR2 from the germline V gene are LNHDA and SQIVND (reference sequence). Germline trimming cut 6 bases from V and 0 bases from J; bases unmatched to any gene: 7. CDR3 sequence: CASRQTGASSYNEQFF. CDR3 DNA sequence: TGTGCCAGTAGACAGACAGGGGCCAGCTCCTACAATGAGCAGTTCTTC.

This clone was observed a few times. The CDR3 DNA is TGCAGCGCCCGAATCCGAGGGCGGGCCGGGGAGCTGTTTTTT. This translates into CSARIRGRAGELFF. The chain links TRBV29-1 to TRBJ2-2; perhaps TRBD2 as D (5 bases). The V end lost 7 bases, the J end lost 6 bases, and 18 bases lay between the germline ends. Germline V gene lookup returns CDR1 SQVTM and CDR2 ANQGSEA. The CDR3 is 14 residues long.

The J gene is TRBJ1-5, the V gene TRBV30; D uncertain. This CDR3 is built from 13 residues. Trimming left V 2 bases short and J 6 bases short, with 11 bases between. The germline V gene has CDR1 GTSNPN and CDR2 SVGIG (reference sequence). CDR3: CAWSLGSGQPQHF. The CDR3 DNA reads TGTGCCTGGAGTTTGGGTTCAGGTCAGCCCCAGCATTTT.

J is TRBJ2-3 and V is TRBV6-5; D is unclear. CDR1 is MNHEY, CDR2 SVGAGI, per germline. V lost 0 bases and J lost 1, with 5 bases in between. The CDR3 covers 14 residues. CDR3 protein: CASSYSYGTDTQYF. CDR3 bases: TGTGCCAGCAGTTACTCATATGGCACAGATACGCAGTATTTT.

V usage is TRBV6-1 and J usage is TRBJ1-2; possible D gene TRBD1, 5 bases. This CDR3 contains 15 residues. In germline, CDR1 is MNHNS, CDR2 SASEGT. V lost 4 bases to trimming and J lost 0 bases, with 12 bases between them. The DNA of the CDR3 is TGTGCCAGCAGTGGTCGACAGTTAGCTAACTATGGCTACACCTTC. Translated, it gives CASSGRQLANYGYTF.

The CDR3 nucleotides read TGTGCCAGCAGCTTGGACCTCGGAGGTCCTGAAGCTTTCTTT. Translated, it gives CASSLDLGGPEAFF. The V call is TRBV5-6, the J call TRBJ1-1, with no clear D. Germline loops: CDR1 SGHDT, CDR2 YYEEEE. The CDR3 runs to 14 residues. Trimming took 0 bases from V and 6 from J, leaving 12 bases between them.

J is TRBJ1-4 and V is TRBV10-3; TRBD1 might be the D (6 bases). Germline V gene data show CDR1 as ENHRY and CDR2 as SYGVKD. The length of the CDR3 is 13 residues. V gave up 6 bases and J gave up 10 bases, with 15 bases separating them. The CDR3 sequence is CAISGTPFGKLFF. The CDR3 DNA reads as TGTGCCATCAGCGGGACACCATTCGGAAAACTGTTTTTT.

V is TRBV2 and J is TRBJ1-1; 9 nucleotides match TRBD1. Per germline, CDR1 SNHLY and CDR2 FYNNEI. This CDR3 comprises 13 residues. J gave up 7 bases and V 7 bases, and 7 bases lay outside the gene matches. This CDR3 is CASIQGDRVEAFF. Here the CDR3 DNA reads TGTGCCAGCATCCAAGGGGACAGGGTTGAAGCTTTCTTT.

The chain has TRBV7-8 and TRBJ2-1; TRBD1 is a possible D gene (6 bases). This CDR3 is 17 amino acids long. Germline V gene lookup returns CDR1 SGHVS and CDR2 FQNEAQ. V was cut by 3 bases and J by 6 bases, with 21 bases left in between. CDR3 bases: TGTGCCAGCAGCTTCTCCAAGACAGGTTGGGAGTCCAATGAGCAGTTCTTC. Its translation: CASSFSKTGWESNEQFF.

This rearrangement joins TRBV19 to TRBJ1-4, with 7 positions matching TRBD1. Germline V lookup: CDR1 LNHDA, CDR2 SQIVND (reference sequence). With V trimmed by 3 bases and J by 4 bases, 2 bases remained unmatched. This CDR3 has 14 residues. The chain's CDR3 is CASSIRDSNEKLFF. Written as DNA, the CDR3 is TGTGCCAGTAGTATCCGGGACAGTAATGAAAAACTGTTTTTT.

This chain uses TRBV5-1 with TRBJ2-2; 10 positions agree with TRBD2. Germline CDR1 reads SGHRS; CDR2 reads YFSETQ. With 1 base clipped from V and 4 bases from J, the junction kept 4 bases outside the gene matches. The CDR3 has 16 residues. The CDR3, as DNA: TGCGCCAGCAGCTTGAATAGCGGGGGGACCACCGGGGAGCTGTTTTTT. It translates to CASSLNSGGTTGELFF.

V gene TRBV10-3 combines with J gene TRBJ1-1; perhaps TRBD1 as D (6 bases). This CDR3 contains 14 residues. V lost 5 bases, J lost 2 bases, and 12 bases lay in between. Germline V lookup: CDR1 ENHRY, CDR2 SYGVKD. The CDR3 loop is CAISQGTVNTEAFF. CDR3 bases: TGTGCCATCAGTCAGGGGACCGTAAACACTGAAGCTTTCTTT.